The sequence of this TCR beta chain was determined in a study of blood T cells in healthy people across ages. Regarding this clonotype: The target antigen is unknown.

It was with a sample-barcoded 5' primer and a J-beta primer mix that a second PCR of about 6 to 12 cycles was run. One entry per CDR3 protein results from TCRdb running MiXCR on the 5' RACE reads. The table includes some 1.7 million distinct CDR3 sequences, under 30% detected once. The CDR3 has 13 amino acids. The V gene's germline CDR1 is SQVTM and CDR2 ANQGSEA. V lost 1 base to trimming and J lost 2 bases, with 6 bases between them. General study results and limits: The diversity estimates, figures obtained from one million T cells, were considered underestimates. Age brought a roughly linear fall in TCR beta diversity measured per million T cells.

This clonotype was obtained from a woman in her 30s in good health. Sample: blood. The rearrangement joins TRBV29-1 to TRBJ2-1; D is unclear. CDR3 sequence: CSVEGVTYNEQFF. CDR3 sequence (DNA): TGCAGCGTTGAAGGGGTAACCTACAATGAGCAGTTCTTC.